Listed below are T cell receptor beta chains from one sample, sequenced in a study of cytomegalovirus exposure and HLA in healthy donors. Sequencing was performed with immunoSEQ multiplex PCR; in TCRdb, only in-frame clones are kept and a portion is missing. Its table records 150,000 to 200,000 clones. Source material: PBMCs. The receptors derive from a woman aged 60-75 years in good health and CMV-seronegative. CDR3s include the opening cysteine and the closing phenylalanine or tryptophan. The order of the fields is CDR3 protein, CDR3 DNA, J gene, D gene, V gene, CDR3 length. D genes are given only for firm matches.

CASRGANTEAFF TGTGCCAGCAGAGGGGCGAACACTGAAGCTTTCTTT TRBJ1-1 . TRBV27 12
CASSLALTGPNGYTF TGTGCCAGCAGCTTAGCCTTGACAGGGCCAAATGGCTACACCTTC TRBJ1-2 TRBD1 TRBV7-9 15
CASSLVGGPSYEQYF TGTGCCAGCAGCTTAGTGGGGGGGCCTTCCTACGAGCAGTACTTC TRBJ2-7 . TRBV7-2 15
CASSFSQGVQETQYF TGTGCCAGCAGCTTCTCACAGGGGGTCCAAGAGACCCAGTACTTC TRBJ2-5 TRBD1 TRBV7-9 15
CASSGGGLVAQYF TGTGCCAGCAGCGGGGGGGGCTTAGTGGCGCAGTATTTT TRBJ2-3 . TRBV9 13
CASSLWSGTSGDLAKNIQYF TGTGCCAGCAGTTTATGGTCCGGGACTAGCGGGGACCTAGCCAAAAACATTCAGTACTTC TRBJ2-4 TRBD2 TRBV27 20
CASSTTGTVYGYTF TGTGCCAGCAGTACCACAGGGACCGTTTATGGCTACACCTTC TRBJ1-2 . TRBV6-5 14
CASSPHNTPETQYF TGTGCCAGCAGTCCTCACAATACACCAGAGACCCAGTACTTC TRBJ2-5 . TRBV6-5 14
CASTPDRANYGYTF TGTGCCAGCACTCCGGACAGAGCTAACTATGGCTACACCTTC TRBJ1-2 . TRBV6-4 14
CASSQTVNEQFF TGTGCCAGCAGTCAGACAGTAAATGAGCAGTTCTTC TRBJ2-1 . TRBV6-5 12
CASSLRSKGARNTDTQYF TGCGCCAGCAGCTTGAGGTCAAAGGGGGCCAGAAACACAGATACGCAGTATTTT TRBJ2-3 TRBD1 TRBV5-1 18
CASSDRRTSGKGEQYF TGTGCCAGTAGTGACCGCCGGACTAGCGGGAAGGGCGAGCAGTACTTC TRBJ2-7 TRBD2 TRBV19 16
CASSQMTGGNQPQHF TGCGCCAGCAGCCAGATGACAGGGGGCAATCAGCCCCAGCATTTT TRBJ1-5 TRBD1 TRBV4-1 15
CASSSATTFNEQFF TGCGCCAGCAGCTCGGCGACTACCTTCAATGAGCAGTTCTTC TRBJ2-1 . TRBV5-1 14
CASSLKRYEQYF TGTGCCAGCAGTTTAAAGCGGTACGAGCAGTACTTC TRBJ2-7 . TRBV28 12
CASSAASGGAWLTGELFF TGTGCCAGCAGTGCCGCTAGCGGGGGGGCTTGGCTTACCGGGGAGCTGTTTTTT TRBJ2-2 TRBD2 TRBV9 18
CASSGRQGGSNEKLFF TGTGCCAGCAGCGGGAGACAGGGAGGTTCTAATGAAAAACTGTTTTTT TRBJ1-4 TRBD1 TRBV7-2 16
CAISVGQGGEQYF TGTGCCATCAGTGTGGGTCAGGGCGGCGAGCAGTACTTC TRBJ2-7 . TRBV10-3 13
CASTTTGAVTGELFF TGTGCCAGCACCACGACAGGGGCAGTCACCGGGGAGCTGTTTTTT TRBJ2-2 TRBD1 TRBV6-6 15
CASSQLSGELFF TGTGCCAGCAGCCAGTTATCCGGGGAGCTGTTTTTT TRBJ2-2 . TRBV9 12
CASSFSRGDTEAFF TGTGCCAGCAGCTTCTCGCGGGGGGACACTGAAGCTTTCTTT TRBJ1-1 . TRBV7-9 14
CASSLELREYEQYF TGTGCCAGCAGCTTGGAGTTGAGGGAGTACGAGCAGTACTTC TRBJ2-7 . TRBV5-6 14
CAISELSGNTIYF TGTGCCATCAGTGAGCTTTCTGGAAACACCATATATTTT TRBJ1-3 . TRBV10-3 13
CASSSLGQGVAFF TGTGCCAGCAGCTCTTTGGGACAGGGCGTAGCTTTCTTT TRBJ1-1 TRBD1 TRBV9 13
CASSLASGYNEQFF TGCGCCAGCAGCTTGGCGAGCGGATACAATGAGCAGTTCTTC TRBJ2-1 . TRBV5-1 14
CASSPRTGGTEKLFF TGTGCCAGCTCACCTAGGACAGGAGGGACTGAAAAACTGTTTTTT TRBJ1-4 TRBD1 TRBV18 15
CASSRQVASYEQYF TGTGCCAGCTCACGACAGGTCGCCTCCTACGAGCAGTACTTC TRBJ2-7 . TRBV5-4 14
CASSYYPSGGNEQFF TGTGCCAGCAGTTACTATCCTAGCGGGGGAAATGAGCAGTTCTTC TRBJ2-1 TRBD2 TRBV6-5 15
CATSRDRAWVYTDTQYF TGTGCCACCAGCAGAGACAGGGCTTGGGTTTACACAGATACGCAGTATTTT TRBJ2-3 . TRBV15 17
CASSPVAGAGAFF TGTGCCAGCAGCCCGGTAGCAGGAGCAGGGGCTTTCTTT TRBJ1-1 . TRBV5-6 13
CASSRGISYEQYF TGCGCCAGCAGCCGGGGGATTTCCTACGAGCAGTACTTC TRBJ2-7 . TRBV5-1 13
CASSPVPFGAQHF TGTGCCAGCTCACCCGTCCCCTTCGGGGCCCAGCATTTT TRBJ1-5 . TRBV18 13
CASSLGRGQPQHF TGTGCCAGCAGCTTAGGCAGGGGACAGCCCCAGCATTTT TRBJ1-5 . TRBV7-6 13
CASSLFRDWNTEAFF TGTGCCAGCAGCTTATTCAGGGATTGGAACACTGAAGCTTTCTTT TRBJ1-1 . TRBV7-2 15
CSGQTGVNTEAFF TGCAGCGGTCAGACAGGGGTTAACACTGAAGCTTTCTTT TRBJ1-1 TRBD1 TRBV29-1 13